What follows are 20 T cell receptor beta chains derived from one specimen sequenced in a study of identical twins (dated by TCRdb to about 2016). Library preparation employed 5' RACE. The sequencer listed for this sample is Illumina HiSeq 2000. The public reads were reanalyzed by TCRdb: fastp trimming at Q25, MiXCR alignment, in-frame beta chains only. Each CDR3 protein gets just one entry, which takes the most common genes and DNA from the rows behind it. In this sample the table shows around 490,000 distinct CDR3 sequences, about 20% of which occur a single time. The top ten clonotypes cover approximately 0.48% of the sample. This sample also belongs to another study, concerning yellow fever vaccine responses in identical twins.

Sequencing was carried out using CD4+ T cells sorted from blood. These receptors were obtained from a woman between 18 and 29 years old in good health.

This clonotype has a handful of counts. V is TRBV29-1 and J is TRBJ2-5; 8 nucleotides match TRBD1. The germline gives CDR1 SQVTM, CDR2 ANQGSEA. J was trimmed by 2 bases and V by 4 bases; bases with no gene match: 6. The CDR3 spans 14 residues. The CDR3 is CSVGPGTGQETQYF. In DNA, the CDR3 is TGCAGCGTTGGCCCCGGGACAGGACAAGAGACCCAGTACTTC.

V and J are TRBV9 and TRBJ2-1; a possible D gene is TRBD2 (6 bases). V was pared by 2 bases and J by 10 bases, with 16 bases between. CDR3 length: 14 residues. From germline, CDR1 is SGDLS and CDR2 YYNGEE. In DNA form, the CDR3 reads TGTGCCAGCAGCGTGTGGGACTCCACCCAGGAGCAGTTCTTC. Its translation is CASSVWDSTQEQFF.

The chain uses TRBV6-1 and TRBJ2-3, with 11 positions matching TRBD2. The V and J ends lost 6 bases and 8 bases, in that order; junction bases with no gene match: 4. The CDR3 is 13 amino acids. Germline V gene data show CDR1 as MNHNS and CDR2 as SASEGT. CDR3 nucleotides: TGTGCCAGCAGGATCACTAGCGGGAGTACGCAGTATTTT. It encodes CASRITSGSTQYF.

V and J are TRBV7-8 and TRBJ2-7; D not resolved. CDR3 length equals 14 residues. The germline gives CDR1 SGHVS, CDR2 FQNEAQ. V gave up 5 bases and J gave up 2 bases, with 13 bases separating them. The CDR3 here is CASSLRRAPYEQYF. The DNA of the CDR3 is TGTGCCAGCAGCCTCCGTAGGGCCCCCTACGAGCAGTACTTC.

This rearrangement joins TRBV5-1 to TRBJ2-1; D is perhaps TRBD2 (5 bases). The V end lost 2 bases, the J end lost 12 bases, and 24 bases lay between the germline ends. CDR1 and CDR2 from the germline V gene are SGHRS and YFSETQ. This CDR3 contains 16 residues. The chain's CDR3 is CASSFGGFITYNMQFF. CDR3 coding DNA: TGCGCCAGCAGCTTTGGCGGGTTCATTACCTACAATATGCAGTTCTTC. The full variable domain, rest sourced from reference TRBV5-1 and TRBJ2-1, is KAGVTQTPRYLIKTRGQQVTLSCSPISGHRSVSWYQQTPGQGLQFLFEYFSETQRNKGNFPGRFSGRQFSNSRSEMNVSTLELGDSALYLCASSFGGFITYNMQFFGPGTRLTVL.

This clonotype was observed a few times. The V and J genes are TRBV18 and TRBJ2-1; 8 bases map to TRBD1. Per germline, CDR1 KGHSH and CDR2 LQKENI. The CDR3 length is 13 residues. Losses at the gene ends were 3 bases for V and 9 bases for J; bases not matched to a gene: 4. This chain's CDR3 is CASSPDRVGEQFF. The DNA of the CDR3 is TGTGCCAGCTCACCGGACAGGGTGGGTGAGCAGTTCTTC.

There are a few counts of this clonotype. This chain links TRBV20-1 with TRBJ1-6, with TRBD1 identical over 8 bases. This CDR3 comprises 14 residues. Germline values: CDR1 DFQATT, CDR2 SNEGSKA (reference sequence). Trimming cost V 0 bases and J 9 bases; bases outside gene matches: 4. The CDR3: CSARDGQGASPLHF. For the CDR3, the DNA is TGCAGTGCTAGAGATGGACAGGGTGCTTCACCCCTCCACTTT.

J is TRBJ1-2 and V is TRBV12-3 or TRBV12-4; the D is unclear. The germline V and J ends were trimmed by 5 bases and 3 bases, with 7 bases remaining between them. This CDR3 region has 12 residues. The CDR3 region has the DNA TGTGCCAGCAGTCCAGCCCACTATGGCTACACCTTC. Encoded protein: CASSPAHYGYTF.

The chain combines TRBV29-1 with TRBJ2-3, with a possible D match to TRBD2 (5 bases). The CDR3 consists of 13 residues. V shed 4 bases and J shed 0 bases, with 8 bases lying between them. Germline V lookup: CDR1 SQVTM, CDR2 ANQGSEA. The CDR3 sequence: CSVVASSTDTQYF. The CDR3 nucleotides are TGCAGCGTTGTAGCGTCTAGCACAGATACGCAGTATTTT.

CDR3 residues: CASSLTGAMNTGELFF. The CDR3 DNA sequence: TGTGCCAGCAGCTTGACAGGGGCTATGAACACCGGGGAGCTGTTTTTT. The V call is TRBV5-5, the J call TRBJ2-2; 7 nucleotides match TRBD1. This CDR3 comprises 16 residues. The V segment lost 1 base and the J segment 1 base; nucleotides outside the gene matches: 4. The germline V gene has CDR1 SGHKS and CDR2 YYEKEE (reference sequence). Full variable domain (missing parts from reference TRBV5-5 and TRBJ2-2): DAGVTQSPTHLIKTRGQQVTLRCSPISGHKSVSWYQQVLGQGPQFIFQYYEKEERGRGNFPDRFSARQFPNYSSELNVNALLLGDSALYLCASSLTGAMNTGELFFGEGSRLTVL.

A few counts support this clonotype. The rearrangement uses TRBV24-1 and TRBJ2-2; the match to TRBD1 covers 10 bases. The CDR3 sequence is 14 residues long. V was clipped by 8 bases and J by 5 bases; unmatched bases: 4. CDR1 is KGHDR, CDR2 SFDVKD, per germline. The CDR3 DNA is TGTGCCACCATGGGGACAGGGGTGACCGGGGAGCTGTTTTTT. Translating it yields CATMGTGVTGELFF.

This chain uses TRBV10-3 with TRBJ2-1, with D perhaps TRBD2 (6 bases). V lost 6 bases and J lost 9, with 12 bases in between. The germline V gene has CDR1 ENHRY and CDR2 SYGVKD. The CDR3 spans 12 residues. The DNA for the CDR3 is TGTGCCATCAGAGAAGCGGGTGGTGAGCAGTTCTTC. Translated, it gives CAIREAGGEQFF.

The V gene is TRBV19, the J gene TRBJ2-1, with TRBD1 as a possible D gene (6 bases). CDR1 and CDR2 (germline): LNHDA, SQIVND (reference sequence). Between the trimmed V and J ends, which lost 4 bases and 7 bases, there was a span of 14 bases. This CDR3 spans 14 amino acids. The CDR3 bases are TGTGCCAGTAGTACACAGACAGGTTGGAATGAGCAGTTCTTC. This gives the protein CASSTQTGWNEQFF.

This clonotype was counted between two and nine times. The chain combines TRBV12-3 or TRBV12-4 with TRBJ1-6; possibly TRBD1 for D (5 bases). V gave up 4 bases and J gave up 8 bases, with 15 bases separating them. The CDR3 runs to 15 residues. CDR3 coding DNA: TGTGCCAGCAGTTGGGGCATGGCGTTAGATTCACCCCTCCACTTT. This translates into CASSWGMALDSPLHF.

The chain combines TRBV7-3 with TRBJ2-4; 12 bases line up with TRBD2. The CDR3 length is 18 residues. CDR1 and CDR2 (germline): SGHTA, FQGTGA. The V gene end was trimmed by 6 bases and the J gene end by 0 bases; junction bases not matched to a gene: 9. The CDR3 DNA follows: TGTGCCAGCAGTCCCCTAGCGGGAGGGCCAGTAGCCAAAAACATTCAGTACTTC. Residues: CASSPLAGGPVAKNIQYF.

This clonotype has just one count. The CDR3 loop is CASSRGGVPANVLTF. CDR3 in DNA: TGTGCCAGCAGTCGCGGTGGGGTGCCAGCCAACGTCCTGACTTTC. The chain combines TRBV12-3 or TRBV12-4 with TRBJ2-6; D is uncertain. V shed 5 bases and J shed 7 bases, with 15 bases lying between them. The CDR3 contains 15 residues.

This clonotype was seen only a few times. The chain has TRBV24-1 and TRBJ2-2; D is unclear. Germline CDR1 reads KGHDR; CDR2 reads SFDVKD. This CDR3 is built from 15 residues. V shed 0 bases and J shed 3 bases, with 7 bases lying between them. CDR3 in amino acids: CATSDLGGDTGELFF. CDR3 bases: TGTGCCACCAGTGATTTGGGCGGAGACACCGGGGAGCTGTTTTTT.

This clonotype was observed a handful of times. The rearrangement uses TRBV4-2 and TRBJ2-3; TRBD2 might be the D (6 bases). Germline assignment: CDR1 LGHNA and CDR2 YNFKEQ. The V end was cut by 6 bases, the J end by 6 bases, with 16 bases between. This CDR3 contains 14 residues. This chain's CDR3 is CASREGDTWDTQYF. The CDR3 region has the DNA TGTGCCAGCAGGGAGGGAGATACGTGGGATACGCAGTATTTT.

This clonotype was observed a single time. This chain connects TRBV19 to TRBJ2-6; tentatively, D is TRBD1 (6 bases). The ends were cut back, 5 bases at V and 0 bases at J, with 11 bases in the middle. Looked up from germline, CDR1 is LNHDA and CDR2 is SQIVND (reference sequence). The CDR3 consists of 16 residues. CDR3 loop: CASSRQGNSGANVLTF. As DNA, the CDR3 is TGTGCCAGTAGTCGGCAGGGGAACTCTGGGGCCAACGTCCTGACTTTC.

The chain carries TRBV7-8 and TRBJ2-1; D uncertain. The V end lost 4 bases, the J end lost 6 bases, and 19 bases lay between the germline ends. CDR3 length equals 16 residues. The germline V gene encodes CDR1 SGHVS and CDR2 FQNEAQ. CDR3 in amino acids: CASSSGTWVLGNEQFF. DNA of the CDR3: TGTGCCAGCAGCTCCGGTACTTGGGTTCTTGGCAATGAGCAGTTCTTC.